This record looks at one T cell receptor (beta chain) sequence and its context. Germline CDR1 reads SGHTS; CDR2 reads YDEGEE. Trimming at V came to 3 bases and at J to 8 bases, leaving 15 bases not matched to a gene. The CDR3 length is 17 residues. This record belongs to a study of blood T cell repertoires in COVID-19. Study-wide context: Donors in the United States, Italy and Spain gave samples during acute or convalescent COVID-19. PBMCs, B-cell-depleted T cells, or T cells provided the cDNA or gDNA that made up the material.

Methods used by the authors: Estimates of nucleated cell counts were drawn from the amplification of reference gene primers. The repertoire was sequenced with immunoSEQ multiplex PCR; TCRdb's copy has only in-frame clones and lacks some. V, J and clone size are those of that table, while D and trimming were read from the DNA. The table lists roughly 140,000 clones, just under 85% of them singletons. The sequencing input was peripheral blood. J is TRBJ1-2 and V is TRBV5-8, with 11 nucleotides matching TRBD1. The clonotype was recovered from a woman between 40 and 55 years old with active or convalescent COVID-19. The CDR3 here is CASSSKAPGTGGIGYTF. DNA of the CDR3: TGTGCCAGCAGCTCCAAAGCTCCCGGGACAGGGGGGATCGGCTACACCTTC.